This section outlines one T cell receptor (beta chain) sequence together with its context. This sample's RNA came from whole unsorted tissue. Distant lung tissue was collected more than 3 cm away from the tumor edge. These data originate in a study of tumor and adjacent non-tumor tissue in lung cancer. Study-wide context: The cohort had under 15 adenocarcinoma, a couple of squamous cell and 1 small cell patients. On average, productive TCRbeta reads reached 4 million to 4.5 million per sample.

The library came from three nested PCR rounds adapted from ARM-PCR protocols. TCRdb recomputed calls from the multiplex PCR reads with MiXCR, one row per CDR3 protein. Among 75,000 to 95,000 distinct CDR3 sequences, more than 75% were seen once, and the ten largest hold about a fifth. V shed 6 bases and J shed 6 bases, with 21 bases lying between them. The CDR3 length is 14 residues. CDR1 and CDR2 (germline): DFQATT, SNEGSKA (reference sequence). The sequence was collected from a woman aged 45-59 years with non-small cell lung cancer. The chain joins TRBV20-1 to TRBJ2-7; the D is unclear. Sample: distant non-tumor lung tissue. Here the CDR3 DNA reads TGCAGTGCACAGTACGTTGGCGGAAGTGGCGAGCAGTACTTC. This sequence encodes CSAQYVGGSGEQYF.